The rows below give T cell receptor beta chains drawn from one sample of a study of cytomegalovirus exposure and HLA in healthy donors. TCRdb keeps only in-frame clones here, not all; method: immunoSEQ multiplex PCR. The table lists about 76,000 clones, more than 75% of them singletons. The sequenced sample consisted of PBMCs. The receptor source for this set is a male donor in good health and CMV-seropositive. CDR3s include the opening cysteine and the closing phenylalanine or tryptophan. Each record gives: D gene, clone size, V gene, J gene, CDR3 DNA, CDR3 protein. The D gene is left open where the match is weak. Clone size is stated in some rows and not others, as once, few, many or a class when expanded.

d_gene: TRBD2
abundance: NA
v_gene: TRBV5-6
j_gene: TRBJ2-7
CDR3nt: TGTGCCAGCAGGTTGCGGGGGGGCTACGAGCAGTACTTC
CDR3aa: CASRLRGGYEQYF

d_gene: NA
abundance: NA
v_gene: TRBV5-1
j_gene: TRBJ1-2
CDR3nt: TGCGCCAGCAGCTTGGGGGCAGACTATGGCTACACCTTC
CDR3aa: CASSLGADYGYTF

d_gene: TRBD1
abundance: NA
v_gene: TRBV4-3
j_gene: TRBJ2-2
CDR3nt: TGCGCCAGCAGCCAGGACAGGGGGACCGGGGAGCTGTTTTTT
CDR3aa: CASSQDRGTGELFF

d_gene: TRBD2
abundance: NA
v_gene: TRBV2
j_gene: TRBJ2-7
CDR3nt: TGTGCCAGCAGTGAAGTTCTAGCGGGACCCAGCGAGCAGTACTTC
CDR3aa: CASSEVLAGPSEQYF

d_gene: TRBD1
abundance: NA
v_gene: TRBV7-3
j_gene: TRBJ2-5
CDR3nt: TGTGCCAGGAAGGACAGGGAGGCCCCGAAAGACCAGTACTTC
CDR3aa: CARKDREAPKDQYF

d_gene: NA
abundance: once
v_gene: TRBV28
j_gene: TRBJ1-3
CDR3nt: TGTGCCAGCAGTTTATTATTCCGAGACTCTGGAAACACCATATATTTT
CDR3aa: CASSLLFRDSGNTIYF

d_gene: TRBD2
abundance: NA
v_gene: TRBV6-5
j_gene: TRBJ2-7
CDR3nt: TGTGCCAGCAGTCTAGCGGGAGGGGCAGCCTACGAGCAGTACTTC
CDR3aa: CASSLAGGAAYEQYF

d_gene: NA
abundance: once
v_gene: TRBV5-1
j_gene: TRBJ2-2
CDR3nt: TGCGCCAGCAGCTTGGGGCAGGGGAAGGCCGGGGAGCTGTTTTTT
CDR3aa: CASSLGQGKAGELFF

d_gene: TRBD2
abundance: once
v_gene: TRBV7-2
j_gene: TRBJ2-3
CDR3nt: TGTGCCAGCAGCCCACAGCGGGGAAGCACAGATACGCAGTATTTT
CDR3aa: CASSPQRGSTDTQYF

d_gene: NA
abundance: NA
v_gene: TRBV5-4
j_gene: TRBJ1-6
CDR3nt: TGTGCCAGCAGCTTGGCCGGCAGGGTCCAAGGGACCCTCCACTTT
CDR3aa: CASSLAGRVQGTLHF

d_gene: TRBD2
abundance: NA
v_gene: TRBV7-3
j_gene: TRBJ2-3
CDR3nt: TGTGCCAGCAGCTCCGGACTAGCTCCAGATACGCAGTATTTT
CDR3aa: CASSSGLAPDTQYF

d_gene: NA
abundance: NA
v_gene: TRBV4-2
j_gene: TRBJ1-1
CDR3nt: TGTGCCAGCAGGGAGGCAGAGACCATGAACACTGAAGCTTTCTTT
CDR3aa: CASREAETMNTEAFF

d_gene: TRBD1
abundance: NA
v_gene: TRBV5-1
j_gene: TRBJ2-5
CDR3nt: TGCGCCAGCAGCTTGGGAGGGACAGGGAAGCAAGAGACCCAGTACTTC
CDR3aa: CASSLGGTGKQETQYF

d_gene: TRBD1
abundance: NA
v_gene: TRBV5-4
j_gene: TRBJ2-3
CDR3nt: TGTGCCAGCAGCCTCCCGGGACAGGCCGTAGATACGCAGTATTTT
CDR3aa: CASSLPGQAVDTQYF

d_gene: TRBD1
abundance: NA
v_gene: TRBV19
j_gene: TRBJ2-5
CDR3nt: TGTGCCAGTAGTATTGGGACAGGATCCTACGGGCAGTACTTC
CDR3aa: CASSIGTGSYGQYF

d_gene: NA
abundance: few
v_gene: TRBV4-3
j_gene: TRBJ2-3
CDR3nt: TGCGCCAGCAGCCCACTTTCGAGGGACACAGATACGCAGTATTTT
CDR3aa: CASSPLSRDTDTQYF

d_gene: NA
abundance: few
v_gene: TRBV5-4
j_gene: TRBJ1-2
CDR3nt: TGTGCCAGCAGCTCGGGACAAGGCTATGGCTACACCTTC
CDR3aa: CASSSGQGYGYTF

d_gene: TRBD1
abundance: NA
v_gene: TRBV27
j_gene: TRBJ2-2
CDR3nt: TGTGCCAGCACTCAAGGACAGGGATCAACCGGGGAGCTGTTTTTT
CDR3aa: CASTQGQGSTGELFF

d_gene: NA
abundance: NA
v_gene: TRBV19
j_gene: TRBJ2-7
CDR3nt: TGTGCCAGTAGTATATACGCAACGGGGGTTGGGTACGAGCAGTACTTC
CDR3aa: CASSIYATGVGYEQYF

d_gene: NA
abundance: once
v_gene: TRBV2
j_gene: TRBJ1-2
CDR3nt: TGTGCCAGCAGTGGGAACCGGGGGGGCTACACCTTC
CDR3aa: CASSGNRGGYTF

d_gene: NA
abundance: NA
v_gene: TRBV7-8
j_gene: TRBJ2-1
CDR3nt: TGTGCCAGCAGCTTATCGCCCAGCTACAATGAGCAGTTCTTC
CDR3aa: CASSLSPSYNEQFF

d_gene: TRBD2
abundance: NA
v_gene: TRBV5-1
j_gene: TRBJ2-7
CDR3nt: TGCGCCAGCAGCTTTGGACTAGCGGGAGAATCCTACGAGCAGTACTTC
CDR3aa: CASSFGLAGESYEQYF

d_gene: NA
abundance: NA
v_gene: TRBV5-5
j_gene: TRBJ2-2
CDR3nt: TGTGCCAGCAGCTGGGAACAGGGTAACACCGGGGAGCTGTTTTTT
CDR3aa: CASSWEQGNTGELFF

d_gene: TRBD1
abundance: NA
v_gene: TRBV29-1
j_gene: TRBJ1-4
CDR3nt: TGCAGCGTTGAAGATCGAGGGGGCACCTTTGGTGAAAAACTGTTTTTT
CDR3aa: CSVEDRGGTFGEKLFF

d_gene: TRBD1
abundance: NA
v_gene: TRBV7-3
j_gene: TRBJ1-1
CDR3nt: TGTGCCAGCAGCCGGATTGTCGGGACAGCCCATGAAGCTTTCTTT
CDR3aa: CASSRIVGTAHEAFF

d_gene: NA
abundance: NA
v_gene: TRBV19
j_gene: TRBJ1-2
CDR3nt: TGTGCCAGCGGGAACAGGGTCTATGGCTACACCTTC
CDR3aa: CASGNRVYGYTF

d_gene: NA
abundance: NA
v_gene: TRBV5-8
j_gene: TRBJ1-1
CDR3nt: TGTGCCAGCAGCTTGTCCGGGGTTGGGGTATTT
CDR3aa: CASSLSGVGVF

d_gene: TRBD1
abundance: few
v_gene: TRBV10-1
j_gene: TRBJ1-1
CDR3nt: TGCGCCAGCAAAGATGACAGGGGGCCTGGGAACACTGAAGCTTTCTTT
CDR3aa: CASKDDRGPGNTEAFF

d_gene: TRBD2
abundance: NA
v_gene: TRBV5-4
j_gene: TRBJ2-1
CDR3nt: TGTGCCAGCAGCACCTTAGGGGCGGGAGGTTTGAATGAGCAGTTCTTC
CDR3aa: CASSTLGAGGLNEQFF

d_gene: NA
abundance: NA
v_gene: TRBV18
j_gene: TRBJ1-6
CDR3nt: TGTGCCAGCTCACCAGGGGGCCGCCCCTCACCCCTCCACTTT
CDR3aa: CASSPGGRPSPLHF

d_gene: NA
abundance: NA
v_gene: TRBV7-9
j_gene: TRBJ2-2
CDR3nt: TGTGCCAGCAGCTTTCGGAACACCGGGGAGCTGTTTTTT
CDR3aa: CASSFRNTGELFF

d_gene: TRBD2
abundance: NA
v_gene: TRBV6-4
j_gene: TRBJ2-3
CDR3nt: TGTGCCAGCAGCCTAGCGGGTGGTGATACGCAGTATTTT
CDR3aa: CASSLAGGDTQYF

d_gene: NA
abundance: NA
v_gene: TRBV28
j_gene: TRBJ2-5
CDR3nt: TGTGCCAGCAGTTTATGGGGACAAAAAAGGCCCCAGTACTTC
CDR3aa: CASSLWGQKRPQYF

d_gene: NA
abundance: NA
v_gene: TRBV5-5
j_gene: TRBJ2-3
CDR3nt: TGTGCCAGCGCGAAAGGGGGAGAGGGGCTGGGTACGCAGTATTTT
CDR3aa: CASAKGGEGLGTQYF

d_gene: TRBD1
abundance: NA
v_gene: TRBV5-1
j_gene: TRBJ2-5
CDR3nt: TGCGCCAGCAGCCCCCACCGGACAGGCCCCGAGACCCAGTACTTC
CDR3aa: CASSPHRTGPETQYF

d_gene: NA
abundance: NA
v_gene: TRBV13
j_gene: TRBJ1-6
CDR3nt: TGTGCCAGCAGCCGAGGCGGGGGGGATCTGAATTCACCCCTCCACTTT
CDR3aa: CASSRGGGDLNSPLHF

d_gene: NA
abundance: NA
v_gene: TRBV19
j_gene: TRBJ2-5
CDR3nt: TGTGCCAGTAGTATGGCCGGAGGCCAAGAGACCCAGTACTTC
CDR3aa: CASSMAGGQETQYF

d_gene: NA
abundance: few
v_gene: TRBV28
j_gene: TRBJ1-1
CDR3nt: TGTGCCAGCAGTTTTCTGGGGGCAAGAAACACTGAAGCTTTCTTT
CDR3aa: CASSFLGARNTEAFF

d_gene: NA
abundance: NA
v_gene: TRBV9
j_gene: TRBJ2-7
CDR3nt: TGTGCCAGCAGCGTAGACTATGGGGGGACCTACGAGCAGTACTTC
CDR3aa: CASSVDYGGTYEQYF

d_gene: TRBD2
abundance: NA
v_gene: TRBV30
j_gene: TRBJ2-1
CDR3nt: TGTGCCTGGAGTGTTTCTGCGGGAGAACATGATGAGCAGTTCTTC
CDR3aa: CAWSVSAGEHDEQFF

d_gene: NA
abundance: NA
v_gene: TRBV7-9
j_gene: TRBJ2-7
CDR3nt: TGTGCCAGCAGCTTAGTTGCTAGCGACGAGCAGTACTTC
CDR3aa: CASSLVASDEQYF

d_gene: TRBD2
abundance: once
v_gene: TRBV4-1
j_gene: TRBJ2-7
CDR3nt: TGCGCCAGCAGCCAAGGAGGGACTAGCGTCTACGAGCAGTACTTC
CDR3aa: CASSQGGTSVYEQYF